These 17 T cell receptor beta chains share one sample of origin, sequenced in a study of STAT5B mutations in CD4+ large granular lymphocyte leukemia. Method: immunoSEQ multiplex PCR; TCRdb's copy keeps in-frame clones and lacks some. This table has some 19,000 clones, approximately 70% appearing once. The sample consisted of CD4+ T cells from blood buffy coats. These receptors originate from a human donor in good health.

The CDR3 DNA reads as TGTGCCAGCAGTGTACAAGTTGGGGGCTCCTACGAGCAGTACTTC. It is translated as CASSVQVGGSYEQYF. This rearrangement joins TRBV6-1 to TRBJ2-7; either TRBD1 or TRBD2 may supply D (5 bases each). CDR1 is MNHNS and CDR2 is SASEGT in the germline V gene. Trimming shortened V by 4 bases and J by 0 bases, and 13 bases separated the two germline ends. The CDR3 covers 15 residues.

This clone was detected only a few times. The rearrangement uses TRBV19 and TRBJ1-5; maybe TRBD1 (6 bases). This CDR3 has 14 amino acids. Germline-derived CDR1 and CDR2 are LNHDA and SQIVND (reference sequence). V shed 7 bases and J shed 6 bases, with 16 bases lying between them. DNA of the CDR3: TGTGCCAGTAACCCCGGTGGGGGCTCTCAGCCCCAGCATTTT. This gives the protein CASNPGGGSQPQHF.

The chain's CDR3 is CASSLGGDNNEQFF. CDR3 sequence (DNA): TGCGCCAGCAGCTTGGGCGGGGATAACAATGAGCAGTTCTTC. The V and J genes are TRBV5-1 and TRBJ2-1; weak D call: TRBD2 (6 bases). Trimming cost V 0 bases and J 5 bases, with 9 bases left between them. The CDR3 consists of 14 residues. Germline CDR1 and CDR2: SGHRS and YFSETQ.

This rearrangement joins TRBV28 to TRBJ2-1; TRBD2 matches 11 bases. This CDR3 has 16 amino acids. CDR1 is MDHEN and CDR2 is SYDVKM in the germline V gene. V shed 5 bases, J shed 3 bases, and the junction held 6 bases outside the gene matches. The CDR3: CASSPDGTSGYNEQFF. The CDR3 coding sequence is TGTGCCAGCAGTCCAGATGGGACTAGCGGCTACAATGAGCAGTTCTTC. The whole variable domain, filled in from reference TRBV28 and TRBJ2-1, reads DVKVTQSSRYLVKRTGEKVFLECVQDMDHENMFWYRQDPGLGLRLIYFSYDVKMKEKGDIPEGYSVSREKKERFSLILESASTNQTSMYLCASSPDGTSGYNEQFFGPGTRLTVL.

V gene TRBV27 combines with J gene TRBJ1-3, with a possible D match to TRBD1 (6 bases). V lost 3 bases to trimming and J lost 1 base, with 7 bases between them. Germline V gene sequence: CDR1 MNHEY, CDR2 SMNVEV (reference sequence). The CDR3 has 14 amino acids. For the CDR3, the DNA is TGTGCCAGCAGTTTGGGGGCGTCTGGAAACACCATATATTTT. It codes for CASSLGASGNTIYF.

The chain carries TRBV7-9 and TRBJ1-1, with TRBD1 as a possible D gene (6 bases). Germline assignment: CDR1 SEHNR and CDR2 FQNEAQ (reference sequence). This CDR3 has 11 amino acids. V was cut by 5 bases and J by 11 bases, with 12 bases left in between. The CDR3, as DNA: TGTGCCAGCAGCCCAGGGGAGACGGCTTTCTTT. Translated: CASSPGETAFF.

This clone was found a few times. The V gene is TRBV15, the J gene TRBJ1-5; D gene unclear. Trimming pared 0 bases from V and 1 base from J, leaving 13 bases between. The CDR3 totals 17 residues. The germline gives CDR1 LNHNV, CDR2 YYDKDF (reference sequence). The CDR3 DNA is TGTGCCACCAGCAGAGATCTCGGGTTCCAGAGCAATCAGCCCCAGCATTTT. Translating gives CATSRDLGFQSNQPQHF.

The chain joins TRBV5-4 to TRBJ2-7; TRBD2 is a possible D gene (5 bases). Looked up from germline, CDR1 is SGHNT and CDR2 is YYREEE (reference sequence). The CDR3 spans 15 residues. V lost 0 bases and J lost 1, with 11 bases in between. The CDR3 region is CASSLAGVDSYEQYF. DNA of the CDR3: TGTGCCAGCAGCTTGGCCGGGGTGGATTCCTACGAGCAGTACTTC.

V and J are TRBV27 and TRBJ2-1; D is unresolved. This CDR3 is 16 amino acids long. Looked up from germline, CDR1 is MNHEY and CDR2 is SMNVEV (reference sequence). V gave up 6 bases and J gave up 6 bases, with 21 bases separating them. CDR3 bases: TGTGCCAGCAGCTTTGCACCGGGTTCGTTGGGCAATGAGCAGTTCTTC. This gives the protein CASSFAPGSLGNEQFF.

The rearrangement links TRBV27 to TRBJ2-6; TRBD2 agrees at 7 bases. The CDR3 runs to 17 residues. Trimming took 6 bases from V and 1 from J; bases not matched to a gene: 9. Germline V CDR1 and CDR2: MNHEY, SMNVEV (reference sequence). CDR3 sequence: CASSRTTGGSGANVLTF. CDR3 sequence (DNA): TGTGCCAGCAGCCGAACTACGGGGGGTTCTGGGGCCAACGTCCTGACTTTC.

The V gene is TRBV7-9, the J gene TRBJ1-4, with 9 bases aligning to TRBD1. The CDR3 spans 15 residues. Germline CDR1 is SEHNR and CDR2 is FQNEAQ (reference sequence). The V gene end was trimmed by 5 bases and the J gene end by 7 bases; junction bases not matched to a gene: 8. The CDR3 DNA reads TGTGCCAGCAGCCCCCAGACAGGGGGAGGTGAAAAACTGTTTTTT. Its protein product is CASSPQTGGGEKLFF.

This clone occurred a few times. The V and J genes are TRBV9 and TRBJ2-3; no clear D gene. The CDR3 runs to 12 residues. The germline V and J ends were trimmed by 7 bases and 6 bases, with 12 bases remaining between them. CDR1 is SGDLS, CDR2 YYNGEE, per germline. CDR3 sequence: CASAFSADTQYF. The CDR3 bases are TGTGCCAGCGCCTTCTCGGCGGATACGCAGTATTTT.

The V call is TRBV30, the J call TRBJ1-5, with 8 bases fitting TRBD1. CDR3 length: 13 residues. Germline assignment: CDR1 GTSNPN and CDR2 SVGIG (reference sequence). The CDR3 DNA follows: TGTGCTTGGCGACAGGGGAGGAATCAGCCCCAGCATTTT. Translated: CAWRQGRNQPQHF.

The chain links TRBV5-8 to TRBJ1-5; D is uncertain. Germline loops: CDR1 SGHTS, CDR2 YDEGEE. V lost 0 bases, J lost 4 bases, and 11 bases lay in between. The CDR3 has 15 amino acids. The CDR3 region is CASSLGTVGNQPQHF. The CDR3 DNA sequence: TGTGCCAGCAGCTTGGGTACGGTGGGAAATCAGCCCCAGCATTTT.

V gene TRBV7-3 combines with J gene TRBJ2-7, with a possible D match to TRBD1 (5 bases). CDR3 length: 13 amino acids. Trimming pared 1 base from V and 5 bases from J, leaving 9 bases between. The germline V gene has CDR1 SGHTA and CDR2 FQGTGA. CDR3: CASSLSRVNEQYF. In nucleotides, the CDR3 is TGTGCCAGCAGCTTAAGCAGGGTAAACGAGCAGTACTTC. The entire variable domain, with the rest obtained from reference TRBV7-3 and TRBJ2-7, is as follows: GAGVSQTPSNKVTEKGKYVELRCDPISGHTALYWYRQSLGQGPEFLIYFQGTGAADDSGLPNDRFFAVRPEGSVSTLKIQRTERGDSAVYLCASSLSRVNEQYFGPGTRLTVT.

The chain combines TRBV18 with TRBJ1-1; TRBD1 agrees at 10 bases. The trim removed 5 bases at V and 4 bases at J, leaving 7 bases unmatched. Germline CDR1 is KGHSH and CDR2 is LQKENI. CDR3 size: 15 residues. CDR3 nucleotide sequence: TGTGCCAGCTCAAGGCCCGGACAGGGGGGCACTGAAGCTTTCTTT. Its translation is CASSRPGQGGTEAFF.

CDR3 region: CASSQQRAGELFF. As DNA, the CDR3 is TGTGCCAGCAGCCAACAAAGAGCCGGGGAGCTGTTTTTT. The J gene is TRBJ2-2, the V gene TRBV14; D call uncertain. The ends were cut back, 2 bases at V and 6 bases at J, with 7 bases in the middle. This CDR3 contains 13 residues. Looked up from germline, CDR1 is SGHDN and CDR2 is FVKESK.